The following is a TCR beta chain sequence with its context. What it recognizes is unknown. V shed 3 bases, J shed 2 bases, and the junction held 5 bases outside the gene matches. The CDR3 sequence is 15 residues long. Germline CDR1 SGHTS, CDR2 YDEGEE. The data are from a study of cytomegalovirus exposure and HLA in healthy donors. Study-level points and caveats: TCR beta chains numbering some 160 were designated cytomegalovirus-associated. Being indistinguishable, some V segments were excluded, TRBV6-2 and TRBV6-3 among them. Clonal expansion, a later analysis showed, was greater in HLA-associated TCR beta chains than in equally common others.

In the PCR, 60 Vbeta and 13 Jbeta primers were used. The protocol was immunoSEQ multiplex PCR, while the TCRdb copy is restricted to in-frame clones and leaves out a portion. Counted here are 100,000 to 150,000 clones, more than 65% occurring once; the ten biggest clones make up 4.2%. This clonotype originated in a male donor in good health and CMV-seropositive. Sequencing was performed on PBMCs. V and J are TRBV5-8 and TRBJ2-5, with 9 positions matching TRBD2. CDR3 sequence (DNA): TGTGCCAGCAGCTCGGGGACTAGCAGACAAGAGACCCAGTACTTC. Amino acids: CASSSGTSRQETQYF.